The clone carrying this T cell receptor beta chain came up once. Antigen unknown. The sample comes from a study of cytomegalovirus exposure and HLA in healthy donors. The PCR contained 60 Vbeta and 13 Jbeta primers. Clones were read by immunoSEQ multiplex PCR, and TCRdb kept only the in-frame ones, dropping some. The sample consists of more than 200,000 clones, roughly 68% of them appearing once. Study-wide results and limits: Later work associated 16,951 TCR beta sequences with HLA alleles at 0.05 false discovery rate. In an earlier analysis, most TCR beta V segments were productive about 87% or about 30% of the time. The records held CMV serostatus as the only immune exposure information.

CDR1 and CDR2 from the germline V gene are SGHRS and YFSETQ. The CDR3 length is 14 residues. V lost 4 bases and J 0 bases, leaving 11 bases between the germline ends. Sequenced sample: PBMCs. The receptor comes from a man aged 35-49 years in good health and CMV-seropositive. This chain links TRBV5-1 with TRBJ2-7; a possible D gene is TRBD1 (7 bases). This CDR3 is CASSPRDSSYEQYF. The DNA of the CDR3 is TGCGCCAGCAGCCCGCGGGACAGCTCCTACGAGCAGTACTTC.